The clone carrying this T cell receptor beta chain was counted only a few times. The authors extracted RNA and reverse transcribed it into cDNA as the sequencing template. Repertoires were generated with immunoSEQ multiplex PCR, while TCRdb's copy carries only in-frame clones and drops some. The table lists approximately 130,000 clones, 60% to 65% of them singletons. Treatment: oral pan-JAK inhibitor, 5-10 mg twice daily. Sampling of alopecia areata patients yielded lesional scalp punch biopsies as well as peripheral blood. The data are from a study of CD8+ T cells in alopecia areata. Study-level information: Patients took tofacitinib for 6 to 18 months, followed by 6 drug-free months.

The clonotype originates from a human donor with alopecia areata. The source was CD4+ T cells sorted from blood, collected at week 4, from a patient treated with tofacitinib.

CDR3: CASTVAGFQPQHF. The CDR3 DNA is TGTGCCAGTACCGTTGCAGGGTTTCAGCCCCAGCATTTT. The genes are TRBV19 and TRBJ1-5, with a possible D match to TRBD1 (5 bases). V was shortened by 7 bases and J by 6 bases, with 13 bases between the two germline ends. Per germline, CDR1 LNHDA and CDR2 SQIVND (reference sequence). The CDR3 is made up of 13 amino acids. Variable domain in full (rest from reference TRBV19 and TRBJ1-5): DGGITQSPKYLFRKEGQNVTLSCEQNLNHDAMYWYRQDPGQGLRLIYYSQIVNDFQKGDIAEGYSVSREKKESFPLTVTSAQKNPTAFYLCASTVAGFQPQHFGDGTRLSIL.